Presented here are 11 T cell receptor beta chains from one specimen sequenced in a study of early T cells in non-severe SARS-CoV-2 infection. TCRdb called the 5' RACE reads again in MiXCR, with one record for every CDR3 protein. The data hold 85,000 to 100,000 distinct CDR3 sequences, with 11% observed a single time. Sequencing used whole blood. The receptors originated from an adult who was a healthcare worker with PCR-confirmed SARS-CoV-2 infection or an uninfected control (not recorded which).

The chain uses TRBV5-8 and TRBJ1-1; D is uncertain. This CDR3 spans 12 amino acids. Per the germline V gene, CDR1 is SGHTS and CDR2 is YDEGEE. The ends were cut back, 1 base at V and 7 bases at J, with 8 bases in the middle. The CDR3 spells CASSLKGIEAFF. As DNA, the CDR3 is TGTGCCAGCAGCTTGAAGGGAATTGAAGCTTTCTTT.

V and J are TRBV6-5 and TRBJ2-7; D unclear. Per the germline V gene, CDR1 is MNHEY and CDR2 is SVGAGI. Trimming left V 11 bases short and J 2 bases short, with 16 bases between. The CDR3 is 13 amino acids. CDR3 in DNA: TGTGCCTCACCGGCCGGAGATACCTACGAGCAGTACTTC. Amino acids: CASPAGDTYEQYF.

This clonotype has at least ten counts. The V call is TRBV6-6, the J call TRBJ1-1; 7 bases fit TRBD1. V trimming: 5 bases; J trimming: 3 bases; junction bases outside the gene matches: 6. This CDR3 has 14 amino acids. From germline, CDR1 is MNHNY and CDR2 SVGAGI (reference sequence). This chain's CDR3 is CASSPLDRDTEAFF. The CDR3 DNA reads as TGTGCCAGCAGTCCTCTAGACAGGGACACTGAAGCTTTCTTT.

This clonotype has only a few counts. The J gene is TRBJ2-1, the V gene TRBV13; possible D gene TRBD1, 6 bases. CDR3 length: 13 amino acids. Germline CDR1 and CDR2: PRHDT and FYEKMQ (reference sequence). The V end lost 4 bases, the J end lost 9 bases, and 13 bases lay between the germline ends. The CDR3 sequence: CASSSGSRGEQFF. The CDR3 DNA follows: TGTGCCAGCAGCTCGGGTAGCAGGGGTGAGCAGTTCTTC.

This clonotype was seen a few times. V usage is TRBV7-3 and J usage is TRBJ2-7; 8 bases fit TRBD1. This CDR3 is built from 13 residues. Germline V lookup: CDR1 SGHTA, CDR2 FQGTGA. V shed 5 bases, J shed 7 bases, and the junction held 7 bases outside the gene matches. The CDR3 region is CASSAGGGGEQYF. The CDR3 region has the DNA TGTGCCAGCAGCGCAGGGGGCGGTGGTGAGCAGTACTTC.

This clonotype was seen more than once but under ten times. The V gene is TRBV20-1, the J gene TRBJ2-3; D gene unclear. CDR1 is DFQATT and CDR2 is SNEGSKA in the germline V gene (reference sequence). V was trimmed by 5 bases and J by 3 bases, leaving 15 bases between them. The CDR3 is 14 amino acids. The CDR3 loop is CSAPIAGLTDTQYF. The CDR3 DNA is TGCAGTGCTCCAATAGCCGGGTTAACAGATACGCAGTATTTT.

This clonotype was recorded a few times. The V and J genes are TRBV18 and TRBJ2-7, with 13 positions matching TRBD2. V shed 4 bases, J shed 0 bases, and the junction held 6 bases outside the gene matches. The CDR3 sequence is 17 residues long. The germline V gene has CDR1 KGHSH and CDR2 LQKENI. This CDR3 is CASSRGTSGIISYEQYF. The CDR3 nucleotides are TGTGCCAGCTCACGAGGGACTAGCGGGATTATCTCCTACGAGCAGTACTTC.

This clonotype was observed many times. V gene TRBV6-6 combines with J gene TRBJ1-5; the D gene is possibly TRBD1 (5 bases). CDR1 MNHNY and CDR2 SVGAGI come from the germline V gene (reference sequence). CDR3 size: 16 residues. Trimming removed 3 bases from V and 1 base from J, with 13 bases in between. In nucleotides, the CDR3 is TGTGCCAGCAGTTATCGTGGGGGTTCAAGCAATCAGCCCCAGCATTTT. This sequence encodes CASSYRGGSSNQPQHF.

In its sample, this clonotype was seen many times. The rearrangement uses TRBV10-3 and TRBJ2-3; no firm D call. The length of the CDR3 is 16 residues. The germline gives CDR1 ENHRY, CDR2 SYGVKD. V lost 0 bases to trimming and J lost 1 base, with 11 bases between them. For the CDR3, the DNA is TGTGCCATCAGTGAGTCGTTCACTCGGGGCACAGATACGCAGTATTTT. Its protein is CAISESFTRGTDTQYF.

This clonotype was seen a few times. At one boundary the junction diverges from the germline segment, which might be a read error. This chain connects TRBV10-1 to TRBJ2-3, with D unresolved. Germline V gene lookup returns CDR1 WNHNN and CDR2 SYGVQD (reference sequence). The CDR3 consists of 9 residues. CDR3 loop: CASNEAAHF. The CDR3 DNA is TGCGCCAGCAATGAGGCCGCGCATTTT.

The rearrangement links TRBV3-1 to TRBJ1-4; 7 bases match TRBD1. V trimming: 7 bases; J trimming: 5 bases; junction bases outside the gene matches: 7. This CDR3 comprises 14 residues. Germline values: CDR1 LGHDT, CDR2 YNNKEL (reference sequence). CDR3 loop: CASTRDRFNEKLFF. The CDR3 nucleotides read TGTGCCAGCACCCGGGACAGATTCAATGAAAAACTGTTTTTT.